The text below deals with one T cell receptor (beta chain). Germline CDR1 reads LNHDA; CDR2 reads SQIVND (reference sequence). This CDR3 is 15 amino acids long. V was pared by 2 bases and J by 0 bases, with 11 bases between. This entry comes from a study of control samples from healthy donors and cancer patients. Some clones are missing from TCRdb's copy, which holds only in-frame ones; the method was immunoSEQ multiplex PCR. The sample shows 85,000 to 100,000 clones, 90% to 95% of them seen only once. Sequencing input: blood. The chain has TRBV19 and TRBJ2-7; D might be TRBD1 (6 bases). The receptor comes from a man between 18 and 29 years old in good health. The CDR3 bases are TGTGCCAGTAGTATAACAACAGGGAGCTCCTACGAGCAGTACTTC. It encodes CASSITTGSSYEQYF.